Each of the 8 T cell receptor beta chains below was sequenced from the same sample in a study of cytomegalovirus exposure and HLA in healthy donors. PCR used 60 Vbeta primers and 13 Jbeta primers. The table came from immunoSEQ multiplex PCR; TCRdb's copy has only in-frame clones and leaves some out. The sample contains 130,000 to 150,000 clones, around 66% of which appear only once. Sequencing input: PBMCs. The receptor set was obtained from a woman aged 30 to 39 in good health and CMV-seropositive.

The chain carries TRBV2 and TRBJ1-2; no reliable D call. The V gene's germline CDR1 is SNHLY and CDR2 FYNNEI. The V and J ends lost 6 bases and 3 bases respectively, with 17 bases between them. The CDR3 runs 15 residues. CDR3 residues: CASRGRRHTDYGYTF. The CDR3 DNA reads as TGTGCCAGCAGGGGGAGGCGGCATACCGACTATGGCTACACCTTC.

The chain combines TRBV30 with TRBJ2-5; TRBD1 might be the D (6 bases). V was clipped by 2 bases and J by 0 bases, with 16 bases between them. CDR1 and CDR2 from the germline V gene are GTSNPN and SVGIG (reference sequence). CDR3 length: 16 residues. The CDR3 spells CAWSRGKDRHQETQYF. As DNA, the CDR3 is TGTGCCTGGAGTCGAGGGAAGGACAGACACCAAGAGACCCAGTACTTC. Supplemented by reference TRBV30 and TRBJ2-5, the full variable domain reads SQTIHQWPATLVQPVGSPLSLECTVEGTSNPNLYWYRQAAGRGLQLLFYSVGIGQISSEVPQNLSASRPQDRQFILSSKKLLLSDSGFYLCAWSRGKDRHQETQYFGPGTRLLVL.

The V gene is TRBV15, the J gene TRBJ1-1, with 9 bases matching TRBD1. With 3 bases clipped from V and 7 bases from J, the junction kept 0 bases outside the gene matches. Per germline, CDR1 LNHNV and CDR2 YYDKDF (reference sequence). This CDR3 contains 12 residues. CDR3 loop: CATSRGQGEAFF. The CDR3 nucleotides read TGTGCCACCAGCAGGGGACAGGGTGAAGCTTTCTTT.

This chain joins TRBV5-1 and TRBJ1-3, with TRBD1 matching 8 bases. V was clipped by 7 bases and J by 0 bases; unmatched bases: 6. Looked up from germline, CDR1 is SGHRS and CDR2 is YFSETQ. CDR3 length: 15 residues. For the CDR3, the DNA is TGCGCCAGCTCCCCCCAGGGGGCCTCTGGAAACACCATATATTTT. This translates into CASSPQGASGNTIYF.

Worth noting for this clone: An end of the junction differs from the germline gene, which may be a read error. The V call is TRBV7-7, the J call TRBJ2-2, with 7 nucleotides matching TRBD1. This CDR3 region has 15 residues. The germline V gene has CDR1 SSHAT and CDR2 FNYEAQ (reference sequence). DNA for the CDR3: TGTGCTAGCAGCTTGAGACAGGGTGGCACCGGGGAGCTGTTTTTT. It codes for CASSLRQGGTGELFF.

The chain links TRBV6-1 to TRBJ2-1, with D possibly matching TRBD2 (5 bases). The V gene's germline CDR1 is MNHNS and CDR2 SASEGT. Trimming took 5 bases from V and 1 from J, leaving 12 bases between them. The CDR3 runs 15 residues. CDR3 nucleotides: TGTGCCAGCAGTACCAGGACGGGATCCTACAATGAGCAGTTCTTC. As protein: CASSTRTGSYNEQFF.

The rearrangement links TRBV7-2 to TRBJ2-7, with 10 nucleotides matching TRBD2. Unmatched junction bases numbered 10, after V lost 3 bases and J lost 5 bases. There are 16 residues in the CDR3. The germline gives CDR1 SGHTA, CDR2 FQGNSA. For the CDR3, the DNA is TGTGCCAGCAGCTTTTATACTAGCGGGACAGAAGACGAGCAGTACTTC. Protein product: CASSFYTSGTEDEQYF.

This chain uses TRBV5-6 with TRBJ2-7, with TRBD1 matching over 7 bases. Germline V gene sequence: CDR1 SGHDT, CDR2 YYEEEE. J gave up 3 bases and V 4 bases, and 13 bases lay outside the gene matches. The CDR3 totals 16 residues. The CDR3 loop reads CASSKPSGTDYYEQYF. The CDR3 DNA reads TGTGCCAGCAGCAAACCGTCTGGGACAGACTACTACGAGCAGTACTTC. The variable domain in full, completed from reference TRBV5-6 and TRBJ2-7, reads DAGVTQSPTHLIKTRGQQVTLRCSPKSGHDTVSWYQQALGQGPQFIFQYYEEEERQRGNFPDRFSGHQFPNYSSELNVNALLLGDSALYLCASSKPSGTDYYEQYFGPGTRLTVT.